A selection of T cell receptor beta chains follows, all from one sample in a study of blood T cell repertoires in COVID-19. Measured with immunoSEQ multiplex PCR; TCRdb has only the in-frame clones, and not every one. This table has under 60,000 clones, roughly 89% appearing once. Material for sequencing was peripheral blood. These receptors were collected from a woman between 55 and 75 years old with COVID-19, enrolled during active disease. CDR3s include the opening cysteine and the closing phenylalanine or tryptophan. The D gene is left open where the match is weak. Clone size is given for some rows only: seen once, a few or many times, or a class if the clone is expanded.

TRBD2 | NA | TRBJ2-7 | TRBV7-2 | CASSLAGTSEYEQYF | TGTGCCAGCAGCTTAGCCGGGACTAGCGAGTACGAGCAGTACTTC
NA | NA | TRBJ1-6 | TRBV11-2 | CASSLSRGANSPLHF | TGTGCCAGCAGCTTAAGTAGGGGTGCGAATTCACCCCTCCACTTT
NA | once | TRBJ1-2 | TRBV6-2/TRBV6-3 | CASSYGATYGYTF | TGTGCCAGCAGTTACGGAGCGACCTATGGCTACACCTTC
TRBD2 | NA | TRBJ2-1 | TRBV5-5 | CASSLSGSSYNEQFF | TGTGCCAGCAGCCTTAGCGGGAGTTCCTACAATGAGCAGTTCTTC
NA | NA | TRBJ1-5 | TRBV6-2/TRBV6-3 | CASSYGGFSDQPQHF | TGTGCCAGCAGTTACGGAGGGTTTTCTGATCAGCCCCAGCATTTT
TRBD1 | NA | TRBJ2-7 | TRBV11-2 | CASSLGQGAYEQYF | TGTGCCAGCAGCCTGGGACAGGGCGCGTACGAGCAGTACTTC
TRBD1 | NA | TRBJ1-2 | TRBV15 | CATSRDRTGEVYGYTF | TGTGCCACCAGCAGAGATCGGACAGGGGAGGTTTATGGCTACACCTTC
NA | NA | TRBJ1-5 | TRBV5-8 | CASSFGFVQPQHF | TGTGCCAGCAGCTTCGGGTTTGTACAGCCCCAGCATTTT
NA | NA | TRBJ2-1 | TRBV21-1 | CASSARTSGPLSSYNEQFF | TGTGCCAGCAGCGCCAGGACTAGCGGGCCCTTAAGCTCCTACAATGAGCAGTTCTTC
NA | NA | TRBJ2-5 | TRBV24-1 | CATSDSVPVGGGETQYF | TGTGCCACCAGTGATTCCGTACCAGTAGGAGGAGGAGAGACCCAGTACTTC
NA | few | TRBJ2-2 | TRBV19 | CASSRVLGSGELFF | TGTGCCAGTAGTAGGGTTCTAGGCTCCGGGGAGCTGTTTTTT
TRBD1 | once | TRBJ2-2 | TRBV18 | CASSPFLLSGTGAGELFF | TGTGCCAGCTCACCATTTCTGCTCTCTGGGACAGGGGCCGGGGAGCTGTTTTTT
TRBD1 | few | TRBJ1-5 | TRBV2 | CASRGQGIYQPQHF | TGTGCCAGCAGGGGACAGGGGATCTACCAGCCCCAGCATTTT
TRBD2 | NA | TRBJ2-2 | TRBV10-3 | CAATRLAGGSGELFF | TGTGCCGCAACGAGACTAGCGGGAGGGTCTGGGGAGCTGTTTTTT
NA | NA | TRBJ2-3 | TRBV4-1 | CASSPADGSDTQYF | TGCGCCAGCAGCCCCGCGGACGGGAGCGATACGCAGTATTTT
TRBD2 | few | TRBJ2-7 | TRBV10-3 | CAMSSGTYEQYF | TGTGCCATGTCTAGCGGAACCTACGAGCAGTACTTC
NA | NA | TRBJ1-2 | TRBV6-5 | CASHQSTGSRYGYTF | TGTGCCAGCCATCAAAGTACAGGGAGTCGGTATGGCTACACCTTC
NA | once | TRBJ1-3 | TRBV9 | CASSVDPAGNTIYF | TGTGCCAGCAGCGTAGATCCAGCTGGAAACACCATATATTTT
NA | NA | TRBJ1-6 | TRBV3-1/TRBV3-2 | CASSQDRRQPFVPLHF | TGTGCCAGCAGCCAAGACCGGAGACAGCCATTTGTCCCCCTCCACTTT